A single sample gave rise to the 3 T cell receptor beta chains below, sequenced in a study of cytomegalovirus exposure and HLA in healthy donors (dated by TCRdb to the late 2010s). The method behind the library was the immunoSEQ multiplex PCR assay. The multiplex PCR relied on a mix of 60 forward primers for TCR Vbeta segments and 13 reverse primers for TCR Jbeta segments. Entries here come from immuneACCESS through TCRdb and include only in-frame sequences with V and J called. Some clones fail to appear in such tables; in the studies checked, an unresolved V gene covers under half of the shortfall, and the cause of the remainder is unknown. The sample profile shows about 160,000 clones; 77% of them were found once. The ten largest clones add up to roughly 2% of the sample. Sequencing input: PBMCs. The source of these receptors is a man in his fifties or sixties in good health and CMV-seropositive.

The gene calls are TRBV5-6 and TRBJ1-1, with 8 bases identical to TRBD1. This CDR3 spans 16 amino acids. The germline V gene has CDR1 SGHDT and CDR2 YYEEEE. V lost 4 bases and J lost 6; bases outside the gene matches: 14. The CDR3, as DNA: TGTGCCAGCAGCCCGGCGGGCGACAGGGGTAACGCTGAAGCTTTCTTT. It codes for CASSPAGDRGNAEAFF.

V usage is TRBV9 and J usage is TRBJ2-1, with a tentative D call TRBD2 (6 bases). Germline V gene sequence: CDR1 SGDLS, CDR2 YYNGEE. The CDR3 spans 16 residues. V lost 4 bases and J 2 bases, leaving 16 bases between the germline ends. CDR3 residues: CASSTNSRGTYNEQFF. CDR3 DNA: TGTGCCAGCAGCACTAACTCCCGGGGGACCTACAATGAGCAGTTCTTC.

In its sample, this clone was seen a few times. CDR3 bases: TGTGCCAGCAGCCCCAGAGGACAGGGAGGCTATGGCTACACCTTC. Translation: CASSPRGQGGYGYTF. This chain joins TRBV9 and TRBJ1-2, with 8 bases that match TRBD1. There are 15 residues in the CDR3. Germline V gene sequence: CDR1 SGDLS, CDR2 YYNGEE. V shed 4 bases and J 4 bases; nucleotides not matched to a gene: 9.